This paragraph reports one T cell receptor (beta chain). This record comes from a study of patients and donors after allogeneic stem cell transplantation. TCRdb re-called the RT-PCR reads with MiXCR, one entry per CDR3 protein. In the table there are approximately 410,000 distinct CDR3 sequences, more than 15% of which are singletons. What was sequenced was blood, either unsorted or a sorted T cell fraction (not recorded which). The sequence derives from a human donor who was either an allogeneic HSCT recipient or a stem cell or donor lymphocyte infusion donor (not recorded which). It is not recorded whose cells these are; they may come from a transplant donor.

This CDR3 is CASSSGGRVNIQYF. CDR3 DNA: TGCGCCAGCAGCTCGGGCGGGAGGGTGAACATTCAGTACTTC. The gene calls are TRBV5-1 and TRBJ2-4, with TRBD2 matching 9 bases. The CDR3 covers 14 residues. The V segment lost 3 bases and the J segment 7 bases; nucleotides outside the gene matches: 5. Germline V gives CDR1 SGHRS, CDR2 YFSETQ.